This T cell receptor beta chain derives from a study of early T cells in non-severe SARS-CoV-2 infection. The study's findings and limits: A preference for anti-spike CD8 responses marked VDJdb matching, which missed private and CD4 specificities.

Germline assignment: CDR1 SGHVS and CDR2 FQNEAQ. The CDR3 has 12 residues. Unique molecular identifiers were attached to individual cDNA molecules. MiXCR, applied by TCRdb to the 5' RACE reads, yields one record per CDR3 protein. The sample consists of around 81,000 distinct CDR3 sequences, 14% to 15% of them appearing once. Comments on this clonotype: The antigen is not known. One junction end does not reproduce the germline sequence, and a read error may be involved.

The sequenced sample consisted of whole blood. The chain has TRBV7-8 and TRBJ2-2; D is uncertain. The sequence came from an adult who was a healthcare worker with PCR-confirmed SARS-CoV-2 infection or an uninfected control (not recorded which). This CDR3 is CADGLNPGELFF. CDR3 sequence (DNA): TGTGCCGACGGCCTGAACCCCGGGGAGCTGTTTTTT.